The present T cell receptor (beta chain) was sequenced within a study of regulatory T cells in long-lasting Graves disease. Study-level findings and limits: The persistent group shared around 2,700 public clonotypes, more than the roughly 970 shared by new patients.

To make TCR beta libraries, researchers used iRepertoire HTBI primers and Arm-PCR of CDR3 regions. TCRdb itself ran the multiplex PCR reads through MiXCR, one entry per CDR3 protein. The sample lists more than 450,000 distinct CDR3 sequences; more than 10% were seen once. Documented time point: newly diagnosed GD, antithyroid drugs for less than 3 months. Generation of the TCR library employed RNA extracted from PBMCs. This CDR3 has 15 residues. Germline CDR1 reads KGHDR; CDR2 reads SFDVKD. V dropped 6 bases and J dropped 5 bases, with 18 bases sitting between them. A word on this clonotype: The target antigen is unknown.

The same sample was also used in a study of T cells in Graves' hyperthyroidism and ophthalmopathy. That work adds: Recently diagnosed hyperthyroidism of less than 2 months' duration affected patients aged 18 to 65. TCR CDR3 underwent first-round RT-PCR with the HTBI primer set. Most thyroid clonotypes that were expanded above 0.001 also turned up in blood.

Sequencing used peripheral blood mononuclear cells (PBMCs), obtained at new diagnosis, from a patient treated with antithyroid drugs. The chain combines TRBV24-1 with TRBJ2-5, with a weak D call TRBD2 (5 bases). The clonotype was recovered from a woman aged 25-40 years with Graves disease. In DNA form, the CDR3 reads TGTGCCACCAGTTTTGGGTCGGGGAATGAGGAGACCCAGTACTTC. This encodes CATSFGSGNEETQYF.